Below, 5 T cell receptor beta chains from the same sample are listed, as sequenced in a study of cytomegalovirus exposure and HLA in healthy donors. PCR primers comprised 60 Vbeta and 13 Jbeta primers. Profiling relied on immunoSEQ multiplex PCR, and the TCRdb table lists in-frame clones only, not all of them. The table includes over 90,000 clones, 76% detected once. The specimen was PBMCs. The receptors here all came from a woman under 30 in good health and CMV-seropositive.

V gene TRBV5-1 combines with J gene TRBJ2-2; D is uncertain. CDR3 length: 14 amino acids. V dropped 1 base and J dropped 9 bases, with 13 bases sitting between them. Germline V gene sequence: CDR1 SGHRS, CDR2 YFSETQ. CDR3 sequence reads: CASSLPASSRELFF. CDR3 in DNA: TGCGCCAGCAGCTTGCCCGCCTCGTCTAGGGAGCTGTTTTTT.

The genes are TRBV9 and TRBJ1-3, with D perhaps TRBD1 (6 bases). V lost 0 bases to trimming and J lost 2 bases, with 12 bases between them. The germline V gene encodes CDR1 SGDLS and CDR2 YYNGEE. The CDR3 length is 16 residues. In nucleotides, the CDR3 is TGTGCCAGCAGCGTAGTTGAGGGGGTGGCTGGAAACACCATATATTTT. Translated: CASSVVEGVAGNTIYF.

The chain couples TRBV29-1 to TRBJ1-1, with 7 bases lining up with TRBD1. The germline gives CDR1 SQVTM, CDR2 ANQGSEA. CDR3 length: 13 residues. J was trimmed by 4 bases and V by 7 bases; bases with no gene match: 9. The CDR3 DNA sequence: TGCAGCGCCCAGGGACAGTTACTCACTGAAGCTTTCTTT. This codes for CSAQGQLLTEAFF.

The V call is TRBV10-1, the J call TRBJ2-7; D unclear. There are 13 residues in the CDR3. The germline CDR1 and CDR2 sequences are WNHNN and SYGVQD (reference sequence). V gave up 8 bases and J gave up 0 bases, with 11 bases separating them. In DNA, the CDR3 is TGCGCCAGCTCCGACACCAACTCCTACGAGCAGTACTTC. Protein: CASSDTNSYEQYF.

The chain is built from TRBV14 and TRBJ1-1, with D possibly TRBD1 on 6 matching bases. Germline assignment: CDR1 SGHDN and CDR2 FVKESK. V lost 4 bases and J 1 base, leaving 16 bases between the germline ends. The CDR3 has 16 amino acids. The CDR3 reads CASSPRTTGRNTEAFF. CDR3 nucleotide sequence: TGTGCCAGCAGCCCAAGAACGACAGGTAGGAACACTGAAGCTTTCTTT.